These T cell receptor beta chains were read from a single sample in a study of T cell responses to AZD1222 COVID-19 vaccine. Profiled with immunoSEQ multiplex PCR; TCRdb holds only in-frame clones, not every one. Of 85,000 to 100,000 clones detected, 60% to 80% appear once; the ten largest clones hold 21%. The sequencing here drew on peripheral blood, taken on day 0 of AZD1222 vaccination. These TCRs come from an adult in good health. CDR3s include the opening cysteine and the closing phenylalanine or tryptophan. A D gene is named only where the DNA matches it firmly. The size of a clone is reported for some rows only, either as once, few or many, or as a class for expanded clones.

TRBJ2-2	NA	NA	TRBV28	CASSLSPSELFF	TGTGCCAGCAGTTTATCCCCCTCGGAGCTGTTTTTT
TRBJ2-2	NA	NA	TRBV15	CATKRAVNGELFF	TGTGCCACCAAGAGGGCAGTGAACGGGGAGCTGTTTTTT
TRBJ1-2	TRBD1	NA	TRBV5-4	CASSLDRGLGYGYTF	TGTGCCAGCAGCTTGGACAGGGGGTTAGGCTATGGCTACACCTTC
TRBJ2-1	NA	once	TRBV5-1	CASRGDLEQFF	TGCGCCAGCAGGGGGGATCTAGAGCAGTTCTTC
TRBJ1-2	NA	NA	TRBV6-5	CASRDTVPPYGYTF	TGTGCCAGCAGGGACACAGTACCCCCCTATGGCTACACCTTC
TRBJ1-3	NA	NA	TRBV30	CAWEGLSGNTIYF	TGTGCCTGGGAGGGCCTCTCTGGAAACACCATATATTTT
TRBJ1-4	NA	NA	TRBV18	CASSPSMAGGEKLFF	TGTGCCAGCTCACCGAGTATGGCCGGAGGTGAAAAACTGTTTTTT
TRBJ2-3	NA	NA	TRBV10-2	CASSRTGGSSTDTQYF	TGCGCCAGCAGCCGTACTGGCGGATCTAGCACAGATACGCAGTATTTT
TRBJ1-2	TRBD1	NA	TRBV2	CASSGTAYGYGYTF	TGTGCCAGCAGCGGGACAGCTTATGGCTATGGCTACACCTTC
TRBJ1-2	NA	once	TRBV3-1/TRBV3-2	CASSQDRTAWGYTF	TGTGCCAGCAGCCAAGATCGGACGGCCTGGGGCTACACCTTC
TRBJ2-1	TRBD2	once	TRBV29-1	CSVEGGSSYNEQFF	TGCAGCGTTGAAGGCGGGAGCTCCTACAATGAGCAGTTCTTC
TRBJ2-5	NA	NA	TRBV2	CASSGVGAPRETQYF	TGTGCCAGCAGTGGGGTGGGGGCGCCCCGGGAGACCCAGTACTTC
TRBJ2-3	NA	NA	TRBV29-1	CSVDPARFNTDTQYF	TGCAGCGTCGATCCCGCACGATTCAACACAGATACGCAGTATTTT
TRBJ2-7	TRBD1	NA	TRBV6-6	CASSSGTEYEQYF	TGTGCCAGCAGTTCCGGGACAGAATACGAGCAGTACTTC
TRBJ1-1	NA	NA	TRBV30	CAWRTEREITAFF	TGTGCCTGGAGAACTGAGAGAGAAATCACGGCTTTCTTT
TRBJ2-3	TRBD2	NA	TRBV30	CAWSASSGRRTDTQYF	TGTGCCTGGAGTGCCTCTAGCGGGAGGAGAACAGATACGCAGTATTTT
TRBJ2-7	TRBD2	few	TRBV7-8	CASSLREGREQYF	TGTGCCAGCAGCTTAAGGGAGGGGAGAGAGCAGTACTTC
TRBJ2-7	TRBD1	NA	TRBV2	CASAGTGGYEQYF	TGTGCCAGCGCCGGGACAGGGGGCTACGAGCAGTACTTC
TRBJ1-1	NA	NA	TRBV6-2/TRBV6-3	CASSYLGREAFF	TGTGCCAGCAGTTACCTAGGGCGTGAAGCTTTCTTT
TRBJ2-1	NA	NA	TRBV9	CASSVGGTYNEQFF	TGTGCCAGCAGCGTAGGGGGGACCTACAATGAGCAGTTCTTC
TRBJ2-7	NA	NA	TRBV7-9	CASSPEKDEQYF	TGTGCCAGCAGCCCAGAGAAGGACGAGCAGTACTTC
TRBJ2-3	NA	NA	TRBV11-2	CPTSHDSTGLYF	TGTCCCACCAGCCACGACTCCACGGGGCTGTATTTT
TRBJ2-1	NA	NA	TRBV7-9	CASGRRDNEQFF	TGTGCCAGCGGAAGACGGGACAATGAGCAGTTCTTC